Listed below are T cell receptor beta chains from one sample, sequenced in a study of identical twins. TCRdb passed the 5' RACE reads through MiXCR, listing each CDR3 protein once. The sample has 690,000 or so distinct CDR3 sequences, around 6% seen once. The sample taken for sequencing was naive T cells sorted from blood. These receptors all stem from a young man in good health. CDR3s include the opening cysteine and the closing phenylalanine or tryptophan. The D gene is left open where the match is weak. For some rows the clone size is stated as once, few or many, or as a class when expanded; others skip it.

j_call: TRBJ2-2; d_call: .; clone_size: few; v_call: TRBV7-2; cdr3_aa: CTSSPGQPNTGELFF; cdr3_nt: TGTACCAGCAGCCCGGGGCAACCAAACACCGGGGAGCTGTTTTTT
j_call: TRBJ2-2; d_call: .; clone_size: few; v_call: TRBV5-5; cdr3_aa: CASSSGTGNGELFF; cdr3_nt: TGTGCCAGCAGCTCTGGAACAGGGAACGGGGAGCTGTTTTTT
j_call: TRBJ2-7; d_call: .; clone_size: .; v_call: TRBV12-3/TRBV12-4; cdr3_aa: CASSLVRVEQYF; cdr3_nt: TGTGCCAGCAGTTTAGTAAGGGTCGAGCAGTACTTC
j_call: TRBJ2-2; d_call: TRBD1; clone_size: .; v_call: TRBV20-1; cdr3_aa: CSANTGGTAGELFF; cdr3_nt: TGCAGTGCTAATACAGGGGGCACGGCCGGGGAGCTGTTTTTT
j_call: TRBJ1-2; d_call: .; clone_size: many; v_call: TRBV12-3/TRBV12-4; cdr3_aa: CASSSTDGSGYGYTF; cdr3_nt: TGTGCCAGCAGTTCTACGGACGGGAGTGGCTATGGCTACACCTTC
j_call: TRBJ2-7; d_call: .; clone_size: many; v_call: TRBV5-1; cdr3_aa: CASSTVQGRAYEQYF; cdr3_nt: TGCGCCAGCAGCACCGTACAGGGACGAGCCTACGAGCAGTACTTC
j_call: TRBJ2-7; d_call: TRBD1; clone_size: .; v_call: TRBV24-1; cdr3_aa: CATSGPSGQGTGEQYF; cdr3_nt: TGTGCCACCAGTGGACCTTCGGGACAGGGGACCGGGGAGCAGTACTTC
j_call: TRBJ2-6; d_call: TRBD2; clone_size: .; v_call: TRBV11-1; cdr3_aa: CASSEDSGRASGANVLTF; cdr3_nt: TGTGCCAGCAGCGAAGATAGCGGGAGGGCTTCTGGGGCCAACGTCCTGACTTTC
j_call: TRBJ2-7; d_call: TRBD1; clone_size: many; v_call: TRBV20-1; cdr3_aa: CSARTGGSYEQYF; cdr3_nt: TGCAGCGCTCGGACAGGGGGCTCCTACGAGCAGTACTTC
j_call: TRBJ2-1; d_call: TRBD1; clone_size: many; v_call: TRBV5-1; cdr3_aa: CASSTDRGFNEQFF; cdr3_nt: TGCGCCAGCAGCACGGACAGGGGGTTCAATGAGCAGTTCTTC
j_call: TRBJ2-2; d_call: .; clone_size: .; v_call: TRBV24-1; cdr3_aa: CATSDLSGNTGELFF; cdr3_nt: TGTGCCACCAGTGATTTATCAGGGAACACCGGGGAGCTGTTTTTT
j_call: TRBJ1-1; d_call: .; clone_size: many; v_call: TRBV5-1; cdr3_aa: CASSLPGKVDTEAFF; cdr3_nt: TGCGCCAGCAGCTTGCCAGGGAAGGTCGACACTGAAGCTTTCTTT
j_call: TRBJ1-4; d_call: .; clone_size: many; v_call: TRBV10-2; cdr3_aa: CASSVLQGASEKLFF; cdr3_nt: TGCGCCAGCAGTGTGCTACAGGGCGCCTCAGAAAAACTGTTTTTT
j_call: TRBJ1-4; d_call: .; clone_size: few; v_call: TRBV5-1; cdr3_aa: CASSPLGDGGEKLFF; cdr3_nt: TGCGCCAGCAGCCCATTAGGGGACGGGGGTGAAAAACTGTTTTTT
j_call: TRBJ2-7; d_call: TRBD1; clone_size: many; v_call: TRBV20-1; cdr3_aa: CSAKRTGSYEQYF; cdr3_nt: TGCAGTGCTAAACGGACAGGGTCGTACGAGCAGTACTTC
j_call: TRBJ2-1; d_call: .; clone_size: few; v_call: TRBV6-2/TRBV6-3; cdr3_aa: CASSSPSIIEGVNPSASDEQFF; cdr3_nt: TGTGCCAGCAGTTCTCCCAGTATCATCGAGGGAGTAAATCCGTCAGCTTCTGATGAGCAGTTCTTC
j_call: TRBJ2-1; d_call: TRBD2; clone_size: .; v_call: TRBV20-1; cdr3_aa: CSARAGLAGARSYNEQFF; cdr3_nt: TGCAGTGCTAGAGCGGGACTAGCGGGAGCAAGGTCCTACAATGAGCAGTTCTTC
j_call: TRBJ1-2; d_call: TRBD1; clone_size: many; v_call: TRBV12-3/TRBV12-4; cdr3_aa: CASSLAGTGFGYTF; cdr3_nt: TGTGCCAGCAGTTTAGCCGGGACAGGGTTTGGCTACACCTTC
j_call: TRBJ1-2; d_call: TRBD1; clone_size: many; v_call: TRBV9; cdr3_aa: CASSSGQGGYGYTF; cdr3_nt: TGTGCCAGCAGCTCCGGACAGGGGGGTTATGGCTACACCTTC
j_call: TRBJ2-2; d_call: TRBD2; clone_size: many; v_call: TRBV6-1; cdr3_aa: CASSPNGLAPNTGELFF; cdr3_nt: TGTGCCAGCAGTCCAAACGGACTAGCCCCGAACACCGGGGAGCTGTTTTTT
j_call: TRBJ2-5; d_call: TRBD2; clone_size: many; v_call: TRBV20-1; cdr3_aa: CSARGPHLPSGKETQYF; cdr3_nt: TGCAGTGCTAGAGGCCCCCATCTGCCTAGCGGGAAGGAGACCCAGTACTTC
j_call: TRBJ1-5; d_call: .; clone_size: few; v_call: TRBV30; cdr3_aa: CAWSREGNQPQHF; cdr3_nt: TGTGCCTGGAGCAGGGAGGGCAATCAGCCCCAGCATTTT
j_call: TRBJ2-1; d_call: TRBD2; clone_size: .; v_call: TRBV15; cdr3_aa: CATSRVGGSSFF; cdr3_nt: TGTGCCACCAGCAGAGTTGGCGGGAGTAGTTTCTTC
j_call: TRBJ2-2; d_call: .; clone_size: .; v_call: TRBV7-9; cdr3_aa: CASSPPGTYTGELFF; cdr3_nt: TGTGCCAGCAGCCCACCCGGGACCTACACCGGGGAGCTGTTTTTT
j_call: TRBJ1-1; d_call: .; clone_size: many; v_call: TRBV29-1; cdr3_aa: CSDLRGTEAFF; cdr3_nt: TGCAGCGACCTGAGGGGTACTGAAGCTTTCTTT
j_call: TRBJ2-5; d_call: TRBD2; clone_size: .; v_call: TRBV20-1; cdr3_aa: CSARAPGTRKETQYF; cdr3_nt: TGCAGTGCTAGGGCCCCTGGGACTAGGAAGGAGACCCAGTACTTC
j_call: TRBJ2-1; d_call: TRBD1; clone_size: many; v_call: TRBV27; cdr3_aa: CASSSTGVPYNEQFF; cdr3_nt: TGTGCCAGCAGTTCTACAGGGGTGCCCTACAATGAGCAGTTCTTC
j_call: TRBJ1-1; d_call: .; clone_size: many; v_call: TRBV29-1; cdr3_aa: CSVEGGVSEAFF; cdr3_nt: TGCAGCGTTGAAGGGGGGGTCTCTGAAGCTTTCTTT
j_call: TRBJ2-2; d_call: .; clone_size: many; v_call: TRBV29-1; cdr3_aa: CSVDLRRSGELFF; cdr3_nt: TGCAGCGTTGATCTACGGCGTTCCGGGGAGCTGTTTTTT
j_call: TRBJ2-5; d_call: .; clone_size: .; v_call: TRBV14; cdr3_aa: CASSRKRVKQETQYF; cdr3_nt: TGTGCCAGCAGCCGCAAGCGGGTAAAACAAGAGACCCAGTACTTC
j_call: TRBJ1-6; d_call: .; clone_size: many; v_call: TRBV12-3/TRBV12-4; cdr3_aa: CASSPSLSPLHF; cdr3_nt: TGTGCCAGCAGTCCCTCACTTTCACCCCTCCACTTT
j_call: TRBJ1-2; d_call: .; clone_size: many; v_call: TRBV15; cdr3_aa: CATSRDMDGYTF; cdr3_nt: TGTGCCACCAGCAGAGATATGGATGGCTACACCTTC
j_call: TRBJ2-6; d_call: .; clone_size: few; v_call: TRBV7-3; cdr3_aa: CASSISRGTGANVLTF; cdr3_nt: TGTGCCAGCAGTATTTCCCGGGGAACAGGGGCCAACGTCCTGACTTTC
j_call: TRBJ1-1; d_call: .; clone_size: .; v_call: TRBV5-1; cdr3_aa: CASSLEGPLEAFF; cdr3_nt: TGCGCCAGCAGCTTGGAAGGGCCCCTTGAAGCTTTCTTT
j_call: TRBJ2-7; d_call: TRBD1; clone_size: many; v_call: TRBV25-1; cdr3_aa: CASMRTGFYEQYF; cdr3_nt: TGTGCAAGCATGAGGACAGGCTTCTACGAGCAGTACTTC
j_call: TRBJ2-1; d_call: .; clone_size: few; v_call: TRBV2; cdr3_aa: CASKGGLHNEQFF; cdr3_nt: TGTGCCAGCAAAGGAGGGCTCCACAATGAGCAGTTCTTC
j_call: TRBJ2-5; d_call: TRBD2; clone_size: many; v_call: TRBV6-5; cdr3_aa: CASSYSRGGETQYF; cdr3_nt: TGTGCCAGCAGTTACTCGCGGGGGGGAGAGACCCAGTACTTC
j_call: TRBJ2-1; d_call: TRBD2; clone_size: few; v_call: TRBV11-1; cdr3_aa: CASSLGGTSGRNSYNEQFF; cdr3_nt: TGTGCCAGCAGCTTAGGTGGGACTAGCGGGAGGAATTCCTACAATGAGCAGTTCTTC
j_call: TRBJ2-3; d_call: TRBD1; clone_size: many; v_call: TRBV20-1; cdr3_aa: CSATDRGNTQYF; cdr3_nt: TGCAGTGCCACAGACAGGGGAAATACGCAGTATTTT
j_call: TRBJ2-1; d_call: TRBD2; clone_size: few; v_call: TRBV30; cdr3_aa: CACRGLAGNEQFF; cdr3_nt: TGTGCCTGCAGGGGACTAGCGGGCAATGAGCAGTTCTTC
j_call: TRBJ2-1; d_call: .; clone_size: few; v_call: TRBV5-1; cdr3_aa: CASSKLEEVIF; cdr3_nt: TGCGCCAGCAGCAAATTAGAGGAGGTTATCTTC
j_call: TRBJ2-1; d_call: .; clone_size: few; v_call: TRBV12-3/TRBV12-4; cdr3_aa: CASSAGPNNEQFF; cdr3_nt: TGTGCCAGCAGCGCGGGACCAAACAATGAGCAGTTCTTC
j_call: TRBJ1-5; d_call: TRBD1; clone_size: many; v_call: TRBV5-5; cdr3_aa: CASSLVAGGVSDQPQHF; cdr3_nt: TGTGCCAGCAGCTTGGTCGCAGGGGGAGTTTCGGATCAGCCCCAGCATTTT
j_call: TRBJ1-1; d_call: TRBD1; clone_size: once; v_call: TRBV20-1; cdr3_aa: CSARVRTGNTEAFF; cdr3_nt: TGCAGTGCTAGAGTTCGGACAGGCAACACTGAAGCTTTCTTT
j_call: TRBJ2-1; d_call: .; clone_size: many; v_call: TRBV11-2; cdr3_aa: CASSSSRGNEQFF; cdr3_nt: TGTGCCAGCAGTTCGTCGCGGGGCAATGAGCAGTTCTTC
j_call: TRBJ1-3; d_call: .; clone_size: few; v_call: TRBV20-1; cdr3_aa: CSALTYSGNTIYF; cdr3_nt: TGCAGTGCTCTCACTTACTCTGGAAACACCATATATTTT
j_call: TRBJ1-2; d_call: TRBD1; clone_size: many; v_call: TRBV10-3; cdr3_aa: CAISETGRDREGYTF; cdr3_nt: TGTGCCATCAGTGAAACGGGCCGGGACAGGGAGGGCTACACCTTC
j_call: TRBJ1-1; d_call: .; clone_size: many; v_call: TRBV4-1; cdr3_aa: CASSQGPTEAFF; cdr3_nt: TGCGCCAGCAGCCAAGGACCCACTGAAGCTTTCTTT
j_call: TRBJ2-7; d_call: .; clone_size: many; v_call: TRBV7-2; cdr3_aa: CASSRGATYEQYF; cdr3_nt: TGTGCCAGCAGCCGGGGGGCCACCTACGAGCAGTACTTC
j_call: TRBJ1-1; d_call: .; clone_size: .; v_call: TRBV12-3/TRBV12-4; cdr3_aa: CASSSADHNLDTEAFF; cdr3_nt: TGTGCCAGCAGTTCGGCCGATCATAATTTGGATACTGAAGCTTTCTTT
j_call: TRBJ2-3; d_call: .; clone_size: many; v_call: TRBV5-1; cdr3_aa: CASSLGSSVDTQYF; cdr3_nt: TGCGCCAGCAGCTTGGGATCTAGTGTCGATACGCAGTATTTT
j_call: TRBJ2-1; d_call: .; clone_size: many; v_call: TRBV6-2/TRBV6-3; cdr3_aa: CASKTRSSYNEQFF; cdr3_nt: TGTGCCAGCAAAACGCGAAGCTCCTACAATGAGCAGTTCTTC
j_call: TRBJ2-1; d_call: TRBD2; clone_size: many; v_call: TRBV6-5; cdr3_aa: CASSFLAGVSNEQFF; cdr3_nt: TGTGCCAGCAGTTTCCTAGCGGGAGTTTCGAATGAGCAGTTCTTC
j_call: TRBJ2-2; d_call: .; clone_size: .; v_call: TRBV15; cdr3_aa: CATSIDTGELFF; cdr3_nt: TGTGCCACCAGCATAGATACCGGGGAGCTGTTTTTT
j_call: TRBJ2-1; d_call: TRBD2; clone_size: many; v_call: TRBV18; cdr3_aa: CASSPVVSSGRHEQFF; cdr3_nt: TGTGCCAGCTCACCAGTTGTCTCTAGCGGGAGGCATGAGCAGTTCTTC
j_call: TRBJ2-3; d_call: .; clone_size: many; v_call: TRBV15; cdr3_aa: CATSRAVYGSGGDTQYF; cdr3_nt: TGTGCCACCAGCAGAGCCGTTTACGGGTCCGGCGGGGATACGCAGTATTTT
j_call: TRBJ2-1; d_call: TRBD2; clone_size: many; v_call: TRBV7-2; cdr3_aa: CASCKLAGVGNEQFF; cdr3_nt: TGTGCCAGCTGTAAACTAGCGGGAGTTGGAAATGAGCAGTTCTTC
j_call: TRBJ2-4; d_call: .; clone_size: many; v_call: TRBV2; cdr3_aa: CASHGGNIQYF; cdr3_nt: TGTGCCAGCCACGGAGGGAACATTCAGTACTTC
j_call: TRBJ2-7; d_call: TRBD2; clone_size: many; v_call: TRBV20-1; cdr3_aa: CSATPGLLLEQYF; cdr3_nt: TGCAGTGCAACCCCGGGACTACTTTTGGAGCAGTACTTC